The present TCR beta chain was sequenced within a study of blood T cell repertoires in COVID-19. Overall study context: Some COVID-19 samples were acute and others convalescent; all came from the United States, Italy and Spain. PBMCs, B-cell-depleted T cells, or T cells were the source of the cDNA or gDNA that made up the material.

Per the original methods: It was from reference gene primer amplification that nucleated cell counts were estimated. Sequenced by immunoSEQ multiplex PCR; TCRdb stores in-frame clones only, minus some. V, J and clone size were drawn from that table, and D and trimming were deduced from the DNA. The sample yields about 130,000 clones, approximately 81% seen once. Germline V CDR1 and CDR2: SGHTA, FQGNSA. The CDR3 contains 14 residues. The V end lost 2 bases, the J end lost 3 bases, and 10 bases lay between the germline ends. J is TRBJ2-5 and V is TRBV7-2, with no clear D. This TCR was sampled from a man aged 60-69 years with acute or convalescent COVID-19. The sequencing sample was made of peripheral blood. In DNA form, the CDR3 reads TGTGCCAGCAGCTTAATTGCGCGGAAAGAGACCCAGTACTTC. It translates to CASSLIARKETQYF.